The present entry profiles one TCR beta chain with its context. What it binds is not known. This sample stems from a study of shared clonotypes between healthy human individuals. About the study: A couple of women and a few men aged 18 to 49 made up the donors. The study's findings and limits: The small donor group covered limited genetic and exposure diversity.

The material for each subset, its genomic DNA, was split evenly across several immunoSEQ plates. Each PCR replicate from the sorted subsets contained 150 to 250 ng DNA, which is about 30,000 T cell genomes. The method was immunoSEQ multiplex PCR; TCRdb's version includes in-frame clones alone and lacks a portion of them. Counted here are about a million clones, roughly 80% occurring once; the ten biggest clones make up 0.89%. V shed 3 bases and J shed 4 bases, with 16 bases lying between them. The length of the CDR3 is 14 residues. CDR1 and CDR2 (germline): GTSNPN, SVGIG (reference sequence). This chain joins TRBV30 and TRBJ2-7; D perhaps matches TRBD2 (7 bases). This TCR came from a man between 18 and 35 years old in good health. Some clones in this sample may be carry-over from other donors' samples. Source material: memory CD4+ T cells from PBMCs. The subset denotes: CD45RA-negative fraction. CDR3 sequence reads: CAWRVQGGGYEQYF. CDR3 DNA sequence: TGTGCCTGGAGGGTTCAGGGAGGGGGTTACGAGCAGTACTTC.